A selection of T cell receptor beta chains follows, all from one sample in a study of T cell responses to AZD1222 COVID-19 vaccine. Repertoires were generated with immunoSEQ multiplex PCR, while TCRdb's copy carries only in-frame clones and drops some. The table lists approximately 120,000 clones, about 89% of them singletons. This sample comprised peripheral blood, obtained on day 0 of AZD1222 vaccination. These receptors were taken from an adult in good health. CDR3s include the opening cysteine and the closing phenylalanine or tryptophan. Fields, in order: clone size, V gene, CDR3 length, D gene, J gene, CDR3 DNA, CDR3 protein. D genes are given only for firm matches. Not all rows give a size; the values are once, few, many and, for expanded clones, a class.

>NA|TRBV30|15|TRBD1|TRBJ1-5
TGTGCCTGGAGTCCGTCGGGACAGGGTAACCAGCCCCAGCATTTT
CAWSPSGQGNQPQHF
>NA|TRBV7-2|15|NA|TRBJ2-2
TGTGCCAGCAGCCAGACATTAGGGGCAGGGCGGGAGCTGTTTTTT
CASSQTLGAGRELFF
>NA|TRBV14|15|NA|TRBJ1-3
TGTGCCAGCAGCCAAGTTGTCGGGTACGGAAACACCATATATTTT
CASSQVVGYGNTIYF
>NA|TRBV6-5|15|NA|TRBJ1-4
TGTGCCAGCAGTAGCGGGGGGGGTGGTTATGAAAAACTGTTTTTT
CASSSGGGGYEKLFF
>NA|TRBV10-3|12|NA|TRBJ1-1
TGTGCCACGAAGACAGCGAACTCTGAAGCTTTCTTT
CATKTANSEAFF
>NA|TRBV28|15|NA|TRBJ1-2
TGTGCCAGCAGAGCCCTTGGGACGTCAAACTATGGCTACACCTTC
CASRALGTSNYGYTF
>few|TRBV6-5|16|TRBD2|TRBJ2-7
TGTGCCAGCAGTTACTCGGGACTAGCGGGAGGGTACGAGCAGTACTTC
CASSYSGLAGGYEQYF
>NA|TRBV28|12|NA|TRBJ1-2
TGTGCCAGCACCCAGGGACGCTATGGCTACACCTTC
CASTQGRYGYTF
>NA|TRBV5-1|13|NA|TRBJ1-2
TGCGCCAGCAGCCCCCAGGATAACTATGGCTACACCTTC
CASSPQDNYGYTF
>NA|TRBV30|13|NA|TRBJ1-4
TGTGCCTGGAGGTCGGGATCCAATGAAAAACTGTTTTTT
CAWRSGSNEKLFF
>NA|TRBV5-1|15|NA|TRBJ1-5
TGCGCCAGCAGCCCGACCACCGGGGGCAATCAGCCCCAGCATTTT
CASSPTTGGNQPQHF
>NA|TRBV18|13|NA|TRBJ1-4
TGTGCCAGTCTCAGAGCCCTGAATGAAAAACTGTTTTTT
CASLRALNEKLFF
>NA|TRBV4-1|15|NA|TRBJ1-3
TGCGCCAGCAGCCAAGATTGGGGGTCCGGGCACACCATATATTTT
CASSQDWGSGHTIYF
>NA|TRBV30|13|NA|TRBJ1-1
TGTGCCTGGGAGGGAATGGGGAACACTGAAGCTTTCTTT
CAWEGMGNTEAFF
>NA|TRBV13|14|NA|TRBJ2-3
TGTGCCAGCAGCTTAAGGGCCTCCGGAGATACGCAGTATTTT
CASSLRASGDTQYF
>NA|TRBV11-3|14|TRBD2|TRBJ2-7
TGTGCCAGCAGCTTATCGGGGGGGACCAACGAGCAGTACTTC
CASSLSGGTNEQYF
>NA|TRBV19|20|NA|TRBJ2-2
TGTGCCAGTAGCCGCCCCAGGGCCTACCACGGTACCGCGAACACCGGGGAGCTGTTTTTT
CASSRPRAYHGTANTGELFF
>NA|TRBV11-2|13|NA|TRBJ1-4
TGTGCCAGCAGCTTCCCCGGGGTCGAAAAACTGTTTTTT
CASSFPGVEKLFF
>NA|TRBV28|12|NA|TRBJ2-7
TGTGCCAGCACCTCGGGGGTCTCCGAGCAGTACTTC
CASTSGVSEQYF
>few|TRBV10-3|14|NA|TRBJ1-5
TGTGCCATCAGTGAATATCGGGGGAATCAGCCCCAGCATTTT
CAISEYRGNQPQHF
>NA|TRBV10-2|13|NA|TRBJ2-7
TGCGCCAGCAGTGATGGACAGTCCTACGAGCAGTACTTC
CASSDGQSYEQYF
>once|TRBV7-9|17|TRBD1|TRBJ1-5
TGTGCCAGCAGCTTAGGTCGGTCAGGGGGAATTGATCAGCCCCAGCATTTT
CASSLGRSGGIDQPQHF
>NA|TRBV11-2|15|TRBD1|TRBJ1-3
TGTGCCAGCGGAGGGGGGACAGGGAGCGGAAACACCATATATTTT
CASGGGTGSGNTIYF
>NA|TRBV3-1/TRBV3-2|14|NA|TRBJ2-1
TGTGCCAGCAGCCGCGACAGTGTCTACAATGAGCAGTTCTTC
CASSRDSVYNEQFF
>NA|TRBV4-1|13|NA|TRBJ1-3
TGCGCCAGCAGCCAAGATAAGGGAAACACCATATATTTT
CASSQDKGNTIYF
>NA|TRBV5-1|16|TRBD1|TRBJ2-5
TGCGCCAGCAGCTTGGCCCCTGGGACAGCGGTAGAGACCCAGTACTTC
CASSLAPGTAVETQYF
>NA|TRBV19|13|TRBD2|TRBJ2-1
TGTGCCAGTAGTGGACTAGCAGGCAATGAGCAGTTCTTC
CASSGLAGNEQFF
>NA|TRBV7-2|16|TRBD2|TRBJ2-3
TGTGCCAGCAGCTCACCGACTAGCGGGGGGGCGGATACGCAGTATTTT
CASSSPTSGGADTQYF
>few|TRBV18|16|NA|TRBJ2-6
TGTGCCAGCTCACCAGGAACGGGGGCTGGGGCCAACGTCCTGACTTTC
CASSPGTGAGANVLTF
>NA|TRBV5-1|13|NA|TRBJ2-3
TGCGCCAGCAGCCCCGACCGAGCAGATACGCAGTATTTT
CASSPDRADTQYF
>NA|TRBV15|14|TRBD1|TRBJ1-3
TGTGCCACCAGCGGACAGGTCTCTGGAAACACCATATATTTT
CATSGQVSGNTIYF
>NA|TRBV28|14|NA|TRBJ2-1
TGTGCCAGCAGTTTATACACAGCCCCCAATGAGCAGTTCTTC
CASSLYTAPNEQFF
>NA|TRBV7-8|14|NA|TRBJ2-1
TGTGCCAGCAGCTTACTCGCGGAATCTGGTGAGCAGTTCTTC
CASSLLAESGEQFF
>NA|TRBV7-9|15|NA|TRBJ2-7
TGTGCCAGCAGCTTAGTTCCCGGGGGCGGCTACGAGCAGTACTTC
CASSLVPGGGYEQYF
>NA|TRBV7-6|14|NA|TRBJ1-1
TGTGCCAGCAGCCCCGGGACCGGGGGGACTGAAGCTTTCTTT
CASSPGTGGTEAFF
>NA|TRBV10-1|13|TRBD1|TRBJ1-2
TGCGCCACCTTGTCGGACAGGAACTATGGCTACACCTTC
CATLSDRNYGYTF
>medium-sized|TRBV19|15|TRBD2|TRBJ2-1
TGTGCCAGTAGTATGACTAGCGGGAGCCTAAATGAGCAGTTCTTC
CASSMTSGSLNEQFF
>NA|TRBV10-3|19|NA|TRBJ1-5
TGTGCCATCAGTGAGTCAAAGGGGGGTCTTTCCGATAGCAATCAGCCCCAGCATTTT
CAISESKGGLSDSNQPQHF
>NA|TRBV7-7|15|NA|TRBJ1-2
TGTGCTAGCAGCGCGGTGGGGCGGTCCCGCTATGGCTACACCTTC
CASSAVGRSRYGYTF
>NA|TRBV5-6|13|TRBD1|TRBJ1-2
TGTGCCAGCAGCCCCGGACAGGACTATGGCTACACCTTC
CASSPGQDYGYTF
>NA|TRBV6-5|14|NA|TRBJ2-7
TGTGCCAGCAGTCGGGACTTCGTAGACCACGAGCAGTACTTC
CASSRDFVDHEQYF
>NA|TRBV28|14|NA|TRBJ2-7
TGTGCCAGCAAACGACAGCCCTACGGCTACGAGCAGTACTTC
CASKRQPYGYEQYF
>NA|TRBV5-1|14|TRBD1|TRBJ1-1
TGCGCCAGCAGTTTGGACAGGGGAGGGGCTGAAGCTTTCTTT
CASSLDRGGAEAFF
>NA|TRBV28|13|TRBD2|TRBJ2-1
TGTGCCAGCAGAGGGCGCCTAGCGGAAAGGCCGTTCTTC
CASRGRLAERPFF
>NA|TRBV18|14|NA|TRBJ1-5
TGTGCCAGCTCACCCGGAGTTAGCAATCAGCCCCAGCATTTT
CASSPGVSNQPQHF
>NA|TRBV5-3|14|NA|TRBJ2-7
TGTGCCAGAAGCACCCTACGGACGGGGCCCTGTTGGTACTTC
CARSTLRTGPCWYF